Sequencing of this TCR beta chain was carried out in a study of beta chain features in type 1 diabetes. General observations from the study: All four CD4+ subsets of Type 1 diabetes patients contained TCRB CDR3s that were moderately but significantly shorter. Cells expressing TCR highly could be over-represented by cDNA sequencing.

As every portion of the isolated RNA was reverse transcribed, the sequencing read expressed TCRB transcripts. The protocol was immunoSEQ multiplex PCR, while the TCRdb copy is restricted to in-frame clones and leaves out a portion. The table lists approximately 160,000 clones, 10% to 13% of them singletons. Germline-derived CDR1 and CDR2 are SGHNT and YYREEE (reference sequence). V was pared by 5 bases and J by 4 bases, with 7 bases of the junction left unmatched. There are 15 residues in the CDR3. This clone was seen a few times. The target antigen is unknown. The chain is built from TRBV5-4 and TRBJ2-1; 9 nucleotides align to TRBD1. The receptor was isolated from a man younger than 40 with type 1 diabetes. The sample comprised central memory CD4+ T cells from blood. CDR3 nucleotides: TGTGCCAGCAGAACGGACAGGGGCACGTACAATGAGCAGTTCTTC. It specifies CASRTDRGTYNEQFF.